The TCR beta chain described here comes from a study of blood T cell repertoires in COVID-19. The overall study: Samples taken during acute and convalescent COVID-19 were collected in the United States, Italy and Spain. Sample material is recorded as cDNA or gDNA derived from T cells, B-cell-depleted T cells, or PBMCs.

Original handling: Nucleated cell number was recorded as an estimate derived from reference gene primer amplification. TCRdb keeps only in-frame clones here, not all; method: immunoSEQ multiplex PCR. That table gives V, J and clone size, and the DNA gave D and trimming. The sample lists 50,000 to 70,000 clones, around 77% occurring once. CDR3 length equals 17 residues. Trimming at V came to 3 bases and at J to 4 bases, leaving 13 bases not matched to a gene. The V gene's germline CDR1 is MNHNS and CDR2 SASEGT. This sequence joins TRBV6-1 and TRBJ1-2, with 8 bases aligning to TRBD1. Sample: peripheral blood. The receptor was isolated from a man aged 60 to 75 with acute or convalescent COVID-19. The CDR3 DNA follows: TGTGCCAGCAGTGATCCTCCCTCGACAGGGGCCAGCTATGGCTACACCTTC. Translating it yields CASSDPPSTGASYGYTF.